These 5 T cell receptor beta chains share one sample of origin, sequenced in a study of response to subunit inactivated influenza vaccine. TCRdb independently ran MiXCR on the RT-PCR reads; one entry per CDR3 protein. This table holds about 520,000 distinct CDR3 sequences, about 25% found once. Specimen: CD4+ T cells sorted from PBMCs, collected around 5 days after vaccination. All receptors come from a man aged 45-65 years who received an inactivated influenza vaccine.

Only a few counts were recorded for this clonotype. The rearrangement uses TRBV27 and TRBJ2-7; 13 bases match TRBD2. This CDR3 spans 18 amino acids. CDR1 MNHEY and CDR2 SMNVEV come from the germline V gene (reference sequence). J was trimmed by 1 base and V by 4 bases; bases with no gene match: 10. CDR3 in amino acids: CASSSRTSGSSGSYEQYF. The CDR3 nucleotides read TGTGCCAGCAGTTCCAGGACTAGCGGGAGTTCGGGGTCCTACGAGCAGTACTTC.

The table lists this clonotype with a few counts. The chain couples TRBV7-9 to TRBJ2-5; 7 bases are a match to TRBD1. Germline V gene data show CDR1 as SEHNR and CDR2 as FQNEAQ (reference sequence). The CDR3 length is 14 residues. V shed 4 bases and J 5 bases; nucleotides not matched to a gene: 7. For the CDR3, the DNA is TGTGCCAGCAGCTACAGAACAGGGGTCGAGACCCAGTACTTC. It codes for CASSYRTGVETQYF.

This clonotype was picked up a small number of times. The chain joins TRBV12-3 or TRBV12-4 to TRBJ2-1, with D possibly TRBD2 on 5 matching bases. Trimming cost V 6 bases and J 2 bases, with 17 bases left between them. The CDR3 consists of 16 residues. The CDR3 DNA reads TGTGCCAGCAGCCTTAACGGGGTGGAGGCCTACAATGAGCAGTTCTTC. Amino acid sequence: CASSLNGVEAYNEQFF.

This clonotype occurred a few times. The V call is TRBV12-3 or TRBV12-4, the J call TRBJ1-1, with a tentative D call TRBD1 (5 bases). The length of the CDR3 is 13 residues. V lost 5 bases and J 7 bases, leaving 14 bases between the germline ends. CDR3 sequence reads: CASSRLGGDEAFF. The CDR3 DNA follows: TGTGCCAGCAGTCGCCTTGGGGGGGATGAAGCTTTCTTT.

A few counts support this clonotype. The chain links TRBV12-3 or TRBV12-4 to TRBJ2-1, with 9 bases that match TRBD2. The CDR3 consists of 15 residues. Losses at the gene ends were 1 base for V and 15 bases for J; bases not matched to a gene: 13. The CDR3 DNA follows: TGTGCCAGCAGTTTAGGTGGGCTAGCGGGGAGGAGGGCGTTCTTC. Amino acids: CASSLGGLAGRRAFF.